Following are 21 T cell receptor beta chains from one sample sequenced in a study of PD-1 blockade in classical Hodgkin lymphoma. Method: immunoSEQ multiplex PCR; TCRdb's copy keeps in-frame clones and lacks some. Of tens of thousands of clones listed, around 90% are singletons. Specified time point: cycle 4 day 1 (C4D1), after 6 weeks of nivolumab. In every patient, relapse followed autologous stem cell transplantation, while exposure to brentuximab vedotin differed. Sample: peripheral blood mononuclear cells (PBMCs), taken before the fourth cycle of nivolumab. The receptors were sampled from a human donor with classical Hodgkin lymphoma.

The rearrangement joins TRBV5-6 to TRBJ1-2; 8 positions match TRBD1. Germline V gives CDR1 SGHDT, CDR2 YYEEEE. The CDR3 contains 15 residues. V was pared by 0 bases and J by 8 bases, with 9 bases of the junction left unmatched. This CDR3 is CASSLAAGGAGGYTF. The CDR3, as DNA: TGTGCCAGCAGCTTGGCGGCAGGGGGCGCGGGAGGCTACACCTTC.

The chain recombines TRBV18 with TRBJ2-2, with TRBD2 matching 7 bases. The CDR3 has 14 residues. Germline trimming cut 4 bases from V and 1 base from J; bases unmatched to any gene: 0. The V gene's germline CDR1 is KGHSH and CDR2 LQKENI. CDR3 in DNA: TGTGCCAGCTCACAGCGGGAGAACACCGGGGAGCTGTTTTTT. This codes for CASSQRENTGELFF.

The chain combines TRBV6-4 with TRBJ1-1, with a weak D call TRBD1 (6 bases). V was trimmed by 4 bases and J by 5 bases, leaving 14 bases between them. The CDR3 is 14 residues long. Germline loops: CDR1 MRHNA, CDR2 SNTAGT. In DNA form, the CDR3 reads TGTGCCAGCAGTGCCTCATGGGGGGCGACTGAAGCTTTCTTT. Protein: CASSASWGATEAFF.

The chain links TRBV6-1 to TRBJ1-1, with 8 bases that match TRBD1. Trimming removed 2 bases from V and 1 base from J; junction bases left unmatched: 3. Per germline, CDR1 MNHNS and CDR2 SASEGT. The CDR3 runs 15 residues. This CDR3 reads CASSEWGTGNTEAFF. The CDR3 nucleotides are TGTGCCAGCAGTGAATGGGGGACAGGGAACACTGAAGCTTTCTTT.

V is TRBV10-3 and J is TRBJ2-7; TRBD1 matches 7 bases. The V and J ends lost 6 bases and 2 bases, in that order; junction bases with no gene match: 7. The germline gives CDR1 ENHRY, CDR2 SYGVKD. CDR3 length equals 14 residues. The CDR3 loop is CAIRWDSSPYEQYF. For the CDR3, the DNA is TGTGCCATCAGGTGGGACAGTTCCCCCTACGAGCAGTACTTC.

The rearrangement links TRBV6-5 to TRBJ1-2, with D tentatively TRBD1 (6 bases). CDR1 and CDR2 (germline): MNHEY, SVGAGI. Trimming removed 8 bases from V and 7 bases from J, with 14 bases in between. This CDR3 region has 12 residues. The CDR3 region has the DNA TGTGCCAGCGGTAACAGGGAGTCTGGCTACACCTTC. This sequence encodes CASGNRESGYTF.

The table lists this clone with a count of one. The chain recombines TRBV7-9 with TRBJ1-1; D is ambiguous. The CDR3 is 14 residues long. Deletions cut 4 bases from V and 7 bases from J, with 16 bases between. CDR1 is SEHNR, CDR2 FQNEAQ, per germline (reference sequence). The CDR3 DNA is TGTGCCAGCAGCTCGTCGGGATTCCGGGGTGAAGCTTTCTTT. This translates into CASSSSGFRGEAFF. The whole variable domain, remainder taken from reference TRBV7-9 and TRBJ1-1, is DTGVSQNPRHKITKRGQNVTFRCDPISEHNRLYWYRQTLGQGPEFLTYFQNEAQLEKSRLLSDRFSAERPKGSFSTLEIQRTEQGDSAMYLCASSSSGFRGEAFFGQGTRLTVV.

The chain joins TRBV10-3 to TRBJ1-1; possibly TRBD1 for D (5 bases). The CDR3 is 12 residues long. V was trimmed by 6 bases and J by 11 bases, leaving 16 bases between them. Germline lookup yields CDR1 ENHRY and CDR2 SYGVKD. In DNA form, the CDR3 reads TGTGCCATCAGGGGGACTCCCCCGGGGGCTTTCTTT. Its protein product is CAIRGTPPGAFF.

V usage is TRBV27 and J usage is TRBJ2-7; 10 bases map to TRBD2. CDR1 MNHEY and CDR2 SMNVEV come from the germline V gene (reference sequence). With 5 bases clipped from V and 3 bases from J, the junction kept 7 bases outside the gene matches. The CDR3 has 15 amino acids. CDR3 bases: TGTGCCAGCAGTGATAGCGGGAGGTTCCTCTACGAGCAGTACTTC. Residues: CASSDSGRFLYEQYF.

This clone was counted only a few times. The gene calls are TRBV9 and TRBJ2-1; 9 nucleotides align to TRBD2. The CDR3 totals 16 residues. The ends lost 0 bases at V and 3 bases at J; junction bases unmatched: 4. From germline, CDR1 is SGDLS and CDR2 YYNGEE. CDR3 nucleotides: TGTGCCAGCAGCGTAGCCCTAGCGGGGAACTACAATGAGCAGTTCTTC. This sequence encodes CASSVALAGNYNEQFF.

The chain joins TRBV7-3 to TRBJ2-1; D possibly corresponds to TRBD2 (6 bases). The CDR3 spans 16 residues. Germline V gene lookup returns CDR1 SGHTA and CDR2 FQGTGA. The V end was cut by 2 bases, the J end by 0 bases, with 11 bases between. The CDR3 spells CASSLVGGSSYNEQFF. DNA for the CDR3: TGTGCCAGCAGCTTAGTGGGAGGAAGCTCCTACAATGAGCAGTTCTTC.

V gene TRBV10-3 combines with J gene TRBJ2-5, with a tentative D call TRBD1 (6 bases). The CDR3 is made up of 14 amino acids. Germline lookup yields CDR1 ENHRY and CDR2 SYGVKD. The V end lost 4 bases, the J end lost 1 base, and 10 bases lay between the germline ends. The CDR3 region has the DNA TGTGCCATCAGTGGCGGACAGATCCAAGAGACCCAGTACTTC. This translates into CAISGGQIQETQYF.

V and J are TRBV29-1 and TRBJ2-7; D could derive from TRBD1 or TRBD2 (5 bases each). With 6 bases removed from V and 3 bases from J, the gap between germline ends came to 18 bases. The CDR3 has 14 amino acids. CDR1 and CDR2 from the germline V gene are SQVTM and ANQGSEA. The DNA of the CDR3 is TGCAGCGTAAACGCCGGGACCTGGGACTACGAGCAGTACTTC. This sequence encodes CSVNAGTWDYEQYF.

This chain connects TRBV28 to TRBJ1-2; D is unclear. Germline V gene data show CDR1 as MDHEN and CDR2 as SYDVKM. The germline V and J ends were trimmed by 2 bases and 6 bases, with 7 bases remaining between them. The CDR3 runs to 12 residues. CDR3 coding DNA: TGTGCCAGCAGTTTACAGGAGAATGGCTACACCTTC. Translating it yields CASSLQENGYTF.

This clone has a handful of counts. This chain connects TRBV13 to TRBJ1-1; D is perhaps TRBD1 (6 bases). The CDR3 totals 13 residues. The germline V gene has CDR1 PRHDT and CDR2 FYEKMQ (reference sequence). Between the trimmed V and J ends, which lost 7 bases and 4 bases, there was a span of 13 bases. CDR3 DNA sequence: TGTGCCAGCATGAGGGACACCTCCACTGAAGCTTTCTTT. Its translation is CASMRDTSTEAFF.

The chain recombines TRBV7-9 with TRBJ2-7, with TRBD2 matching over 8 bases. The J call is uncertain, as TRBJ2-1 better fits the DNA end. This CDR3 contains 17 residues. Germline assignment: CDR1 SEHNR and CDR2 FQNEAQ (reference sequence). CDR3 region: CASSLSVREGSYNEQFF. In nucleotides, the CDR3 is TGTGCCAGCAGCTTATCCGTCCGGGAGGGGTCCTACAATGAGCAGTTCTTC.

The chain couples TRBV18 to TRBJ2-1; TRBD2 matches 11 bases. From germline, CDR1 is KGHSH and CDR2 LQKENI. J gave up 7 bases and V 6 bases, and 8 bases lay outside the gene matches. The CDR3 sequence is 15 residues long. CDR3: CASSAGLAVENEQFF. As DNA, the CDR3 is TGTGCCAGCTCCGCGGGACTAGCGGTGGAGAATGAGCAGTTCTTC.

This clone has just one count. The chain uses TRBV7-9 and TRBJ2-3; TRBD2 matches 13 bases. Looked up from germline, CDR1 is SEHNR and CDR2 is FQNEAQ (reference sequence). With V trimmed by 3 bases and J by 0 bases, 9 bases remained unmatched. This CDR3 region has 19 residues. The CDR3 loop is CASSFFSGLAGVSTDTQYF. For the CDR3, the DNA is TGTGCCAGCAGCTTTTTCTCCGGACTAGCGGGAGTAAGCACAGATACGCAGTATTTT. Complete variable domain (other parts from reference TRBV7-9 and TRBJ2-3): DTGVSQNPRHKITKRGQNVTFRCDPISEHNRLYWYRQTLGQGPEFLTYFQNEAQLEKSRLLSDRFSAERPKGSFSTLEIQRTEQGDSAMYLCASSFFSGLAGVSTDTQYFGPGTRLTVL.

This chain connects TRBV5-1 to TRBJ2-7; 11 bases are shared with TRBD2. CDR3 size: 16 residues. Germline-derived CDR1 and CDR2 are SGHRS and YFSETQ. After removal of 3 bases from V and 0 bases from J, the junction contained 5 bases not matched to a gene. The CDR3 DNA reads TGCGCCAGCAGCTGGGGACTAGCGGAGAGCTCCTACGAGCAGTACTTC. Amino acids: CASSWGLAESSYEQYF. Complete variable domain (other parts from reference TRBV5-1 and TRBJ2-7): KAGVTQTPRYLIKTRGQQVTLSCSPISGHRSVSWYQQTPGQGLQFLFEYFSETQRNKGNFPGRFSGRQFSNSRSEMNVSTLELGDSALYLCASSWGLAESSYEQYFGPGTRLTVT.

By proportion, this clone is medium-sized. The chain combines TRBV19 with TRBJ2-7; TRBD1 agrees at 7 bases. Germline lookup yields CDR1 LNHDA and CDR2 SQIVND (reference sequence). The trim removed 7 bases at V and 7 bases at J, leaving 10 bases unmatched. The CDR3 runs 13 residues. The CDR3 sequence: CASTETGDGEQYF. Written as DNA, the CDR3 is TGTGCCAGTACCGAAACAGGGGATGGTGAGCAGTACTTC. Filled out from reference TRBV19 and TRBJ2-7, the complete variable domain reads DGGITQSPKYLFRKEGQNVTLSCEQNLNHDAMYWYRQDPGQGLRLIYYSQIVNDFQKGDIAEGYSVSREKKESFPLTVTSAQKNPTAFYLCASTETGDGEQYFGPGTRLTVT.

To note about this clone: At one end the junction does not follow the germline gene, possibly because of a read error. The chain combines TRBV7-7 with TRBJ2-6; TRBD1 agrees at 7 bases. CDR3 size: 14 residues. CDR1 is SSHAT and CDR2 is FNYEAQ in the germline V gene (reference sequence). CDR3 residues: CASSPPDRLNVLTF. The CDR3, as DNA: TGTGCTAGCAGCCCACCGGACAGGCTCAACGTCCTGACTTTC.